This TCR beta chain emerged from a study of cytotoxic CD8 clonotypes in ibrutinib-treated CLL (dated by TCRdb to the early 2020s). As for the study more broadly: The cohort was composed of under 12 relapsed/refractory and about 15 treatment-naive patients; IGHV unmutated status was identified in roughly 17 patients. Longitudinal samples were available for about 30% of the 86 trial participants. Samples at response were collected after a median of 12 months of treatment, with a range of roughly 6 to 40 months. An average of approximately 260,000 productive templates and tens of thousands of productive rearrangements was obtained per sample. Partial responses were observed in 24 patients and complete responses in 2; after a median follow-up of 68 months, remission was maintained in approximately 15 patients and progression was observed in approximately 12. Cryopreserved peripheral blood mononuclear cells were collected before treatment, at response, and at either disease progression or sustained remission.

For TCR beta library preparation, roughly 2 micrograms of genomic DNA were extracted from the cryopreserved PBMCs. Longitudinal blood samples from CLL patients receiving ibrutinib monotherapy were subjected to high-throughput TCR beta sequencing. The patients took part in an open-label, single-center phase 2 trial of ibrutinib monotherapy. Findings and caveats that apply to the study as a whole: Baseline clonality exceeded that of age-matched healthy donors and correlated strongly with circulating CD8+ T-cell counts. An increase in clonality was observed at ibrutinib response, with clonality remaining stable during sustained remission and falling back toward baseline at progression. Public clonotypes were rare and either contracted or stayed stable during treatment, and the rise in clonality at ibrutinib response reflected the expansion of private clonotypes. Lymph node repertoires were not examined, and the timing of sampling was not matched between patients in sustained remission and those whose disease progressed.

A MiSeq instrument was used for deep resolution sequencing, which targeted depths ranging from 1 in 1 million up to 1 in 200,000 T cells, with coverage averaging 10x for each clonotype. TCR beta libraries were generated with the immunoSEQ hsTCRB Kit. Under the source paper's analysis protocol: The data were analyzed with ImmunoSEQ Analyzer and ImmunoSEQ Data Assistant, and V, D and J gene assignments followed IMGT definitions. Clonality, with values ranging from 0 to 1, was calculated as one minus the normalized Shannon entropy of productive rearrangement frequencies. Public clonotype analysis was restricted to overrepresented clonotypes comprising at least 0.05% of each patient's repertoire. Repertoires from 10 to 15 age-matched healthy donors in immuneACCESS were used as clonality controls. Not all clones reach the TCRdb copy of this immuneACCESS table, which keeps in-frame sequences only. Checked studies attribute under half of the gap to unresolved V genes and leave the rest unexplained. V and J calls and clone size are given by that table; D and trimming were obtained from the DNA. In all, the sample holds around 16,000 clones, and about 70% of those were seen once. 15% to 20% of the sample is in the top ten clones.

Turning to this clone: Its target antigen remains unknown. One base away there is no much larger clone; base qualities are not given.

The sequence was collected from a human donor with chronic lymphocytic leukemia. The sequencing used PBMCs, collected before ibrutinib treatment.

CDR3 reads: CASRSTGNRGTDTQYF. DNA sequence: TGTGCAAGTCGCTCGACGGGGAATCGGGGCACAGATACGCAGTATTTT. The chain is made from TRBV12-2 and TRBJ2-3; TRBD2 is the table's D call and was not checked against the DNA. TRBV12-2 is marked as a pseudogene. The CDR3 goes from the cysteine to the phenylalanine over 16 residues. Only the CDR3 DNA is retained, 48 bases long and in frame from the first base.